This T cell receptor (beta chain) is from a study of graft-versus-host responses after intestinal transplantation. Method: immunoSEQ multiplex PCR; TCRdb's copy keeps in-frame clones and lacks some. The sample comprises just over 15,000 clones, over 75% of which are singletons, and 5.5% to 8.5% rests with the top ten. Trimming took off 3 bases at V and 4 bases at J, with 17 bases between the two ends. The CDR3 loop spans 16 amino acids. Germline loops: CDR1 MGHRA, CDR2 YSYEKL. Sequenced material: bone marrow, taken less than 130 days after intestinal transplantation. V usage is TRBV4-1 and J usage is TRBJ2-3; a possible D gene is TRBD1 (5 bases). This TCR was sampled from a human patient who received an intestinal transplant, so some T cells may come from the graft donor. This chain's CDR3 is CASSHGNRLRADTQYF. In DNA, the CDR3 is TGCGCCAGCAGCCACGGTAACAGGCTCAGGGCAGATACGCAGTATTTT.